Each of the 29 T cell receptor beta chains below was sequenced from the same sample in a study of regulatory T cells in long-lasting Graves disease. Building of the TCR beta libraries involved iRepertoire HTBI primers and Arm-PCR of CDR3 regions. Via MiXCR, TCRdb re-called the multiplex PCR reads, giving one row per CDR3 protein. The table lists roughly 420,000 distinct CDR3 sequences, 15% of them singletons. Indicated time point: newly diagnosed GD, antithyroid drugs for less than 3 months. Generation of the TCR library employed RNA extracted from PBMCs. Source: peripheral blood mononuclear cells (PBMCs), taken at new diagnosis, from a patient treated with antithyroid drugs. The receptors derive from a female donor with Graves disease.

This clonotype was seen repeatedly, ten times or more. This rearrangement joins TRBV27 to TRBJ1-2, with 8 bases lining up with TRBD1. CDR3 length: 15 amino acids. Looked up from germline, CDR1 is MNHEY and CDR2 is SMNVEV (reference sequence). V gave up 6 bases and J gave up 7 bases; unmatched junction bases: 13. The CDR3 DNA is TGTGCCAGCAGCCCAGGGGGACAGGTCTCTCCTGGCTACACCTTC. This gives the protein CASSPGGQVSPGYTF.

This clonotype was counted ten times or more. Possible read error: a much larger clone is one base away. The chain carries TRBV5-6 and TRBJ2-2; unclear D gene. Germline values: CDR1 SGHDT, CDR2 YYEEEE. This CDR3 comprises 14 residues. Trimming removed 0 bases at V and 3 bases at J, with 6 bases between. The CDR3 spells CASSLGLYTGELFF. CDR3 DNA sequence: TGTGCCAGCAGCTTGGGACTTTACACCGGGGAGCTGTTTTTT.

This clonotype was observed many times. Germline and junction disagree at one end, which may indicate a read error. The chain has TRBV20-1 and TRBJ2-5, with D possibly matching TRBD2 (5 bases). There are 15 residues in the CDR3. The germline V gene encodes CDR1 DFQATT and CDR2 SNEGSKA (reference sequence). The CDR3 loop reads CSARGLGQVEETQYF. Written as DNA, the CDR3 is TGCAGTGCGAGAGGGTTGGGTCAGGTAGAAGAGACCCAGTACTTC.

This clonotype was counted many times. Germline is not matched at one junction end, which may reflect a read error. The rearrangement links TRBV6-1 to TRBJ2-7; 9 bases are a match to TRBD2. In germline, CDR1 is MNHNS, CDR2 SASEGT. This CDR3 region has 15 residues. Here the CDR3 reads CASSEVGGRVHEQYF. The CDR3 DNA sequence: TGCGCCAGCAGTGAAGTTGGCGGGAGGGTCCACGAGCAGTACTTC.

This clonotype was found a few times. The V gene is TRBV29-1, the J gene TRBJ2-5, with a tentative D call TRBD2 (7 bases). V lost 6 bases and J lost 8, with 19 bases in between. Germline V gene data show CDR1 as SQVTM and CDR2 as ANQGSEA. The CDR3 covers 13 residues. In DNA, the CDR3 is TGCAGCGTCGCGGGGGCCGCAATGGATACCCAGTACTTC. This gives the protein CSVAGAAMDTQYF. Full variable domain (rest looked up from reference TRBV29-1 and TRBJ2-5): SAVISQKPSRDICQRGTSLTIQCQVDSQVTMMFWYRQQPGQSLTLIATANQGSEATYESGFVIDKFPISRPNLTFSTLTVSNMSPEDSSIYLCSVAGAAMDTQYFGPGTRLLVL.

This clonotype was found a few times. The J gene is TRBJ2-7, the V gene TRBV20-1, with 11 nucleotides matching TRBD2. CDR3 size: 15 residues. Germline CDR1 DFQATT, CDR2 SNEGSKA (reference sequence). V gave up 2 bases and J gave up 4 bases; unmatched junction bases: 7. The CDR3, as DNA: TGCAGTGCTAGACGGCCTAGCGGGGGGATTTACGAGCAGTACTTC. Amino acid sequence: CSARRPSGGIYEQYF.

This clonotype was counted at least ten times. The V call is TRBV7-3, the J call TRBJ2-1; 8 bases line up with TRBD2. The CDR3 length is 16 residues. In germline, CDR1 is SGHTA, CDR2 FQGTGA. V shed 5 bases, J shed 0 bases, and the junction held 6 bases outside the gene matches. The chain's CDR3 is CASSPGGRLSYNEQFF. CDR3 DNA: TGTGCCAGCAGCCCAGGCGGGAGGCTCTCCTACAATGAGCAGTTCTTC.

There are many counts of this clonotype. V and J are TRBV12-3 or TRBV12-4 and TRBJ1-3; no firm D call. The CDR3 is made up of 16 amino acids. Trimming left V 7 bases short and J 0 bases short, with 16 bases between. The CDR3 region is CASTPIRAHSGNTIYF. In DNA form, the CDR3 reads TGTGCCAGCACCCCTATTAGAGCCCACTCTGGAAACACCATATATTTT.

This clonotype was counted a few times. The V call is TRBV13, the J call TRBJ2-3, with D possibly matching TRBD2 (7 bases). The CDR3 is 16 residues long. Germline CDR1 PRHDT, CDR2 FYEKMQ (reference sequence). The V gene lost 5 bases and the J gene lost 6 bases, with 21 bases spanning the gap. DNA for the CDR3: TGTGCCAGCAGCCCCCGATGGGGGGGGCGCCCCGATACGCAGTATTTT. Amino acid sequence: CASSPRWGGRPDTQYF.

Points on this clonotype: This probably arose from a read error, given a far larger clone one base away. The rearrangement links TRBV7-9 to TRBJ2-7; D remains ambiguous. In germline, CDR1 is SEHNR, CDR2 FQNEAQ (reference sequence). This CDR3 has 14 amino acids. The CDR3 sequence is CASSWGVGRGERYF. Written as DNA, the CDR3 is TGTGCCAGCAGCTGGGGTGTGGGTAGAGGCGAGCGGTACTTC.

This clonotype has a handful of counts. This sequence joins TRBV4-3 and TRBJ2-1, with a possible D match to TRBD1 (5 bases). Germline CDR1 reads LGHNA; CDR2 reads YSLEER. The CDR3 runs 12 residues. V was shortened by 0 bases and J by 16 bases, with 13 bases between the two germline ends. The CDR3 sequence is CASSQELTQVFF. CDR3 bases: TGCGCCAGCAGCCAAGAGCTGACACAGGTATTCTTC.

This clonotype was seen ten or more times. The chain joins TRBV18 to TRBJ2-1; 11 bases match TRBD2. V shed 3 bases and J 9 bases; nucleotides not matched to a gene: 1. The germline V gene has CDR1 KGHSH and CDR2 LQKENI. The CDR3 sequence is 13 residues long. The CDR3 DNA reads TGTGCCAGCTCACCTGGGACTAGCGGTGAGCAGTTCTTC. It encodes CASSPGTSGEQFF.

The V gene is TRBV29-1, the J gene TRBJ1-4, with D unresolved. The CDR3 covers 13 residues. Germline CDR1 and CDR2: SQVTM and ANQGSEA. V lost 3 bases to trimming and J lost 8 bases, with 13 bases between them. The CDR3 reads CSVESLGGEKLFF. DNA for the CDR3: TGCAGCGTTGAGTCGTTGGGTGGGGAAAAACTGTTTTTT.

This clonotype was picked up a small number of times. The chain carries TRBV6-2 or TRBV6-3 and TRBJ2-2; 7 bases are a match to TRBD1. Germline V gene lookup returns CDR1 MNHEY and CDR2 SVGEGT. Unmatched junction bases numbered 15, after V lost 7 bases and J lost 7 bases. The CDR3 extends over 16 amino acids. For the CDR3, the DNA is TGTGCCAGCACCAACCAAGGGGGCCGGGCCCTCGGGGAGCTGTTTTTT. Translating gives CASTNQGGRALGELFF.

This clonotype has at least ten counts. The chain combines TRBV19 with TRBJ1-2, with D unresolved. The germline V and J ends were trimmed by 6 bases and 0 bases, with 17 bases remaining between them. The CDR3 loop spans 16 amino acids. In germline, CDR1 is LNHDA, CDR2 SQIVND (reference sequence). CDR3 protein: CASSRTQRPSNYGYTF. The CDR3 coding sequence is TGTGCCAGTAGCAGAACTCAAAGACCGTCTAACTATGGCTACACCTTC.

This clonotype showed up many times. The CDR3 bases are TGTGCCAGCAGTTTCGGACAAGAAGACTATGGCTACACCTTC. Its protein is CASSFGQEDYGYTF. V is TRBV6-5 and J is TRBJ1-2; the D gene is possibly TRBD1 (5 bases). Germline values: CDR1 MNHEY, CDR2 SVGAGI. V lost 4 bases, J lost 3 bases, and 12 bases lay in between. The CDR3 totals 14 residues.

This clonotype showed up many times. The V gene is TRBV7-2, the J gene TRBJ1-1, with D unclear. CDR1 is SGHTA and CDR2 is FQGNSA in the germline V gene. The CDR3 consists of 12 residues. V was cut by 5 bases and J by 1 base, with 5 bases left in between. The CDR3 DNA follows: TGTGCCAGCAGCCTAAAGAACACTGAAGCTTTCTTT. Residues: CASSLKNTEAFF.

At least ten counts were recorded for this clonotype. The V gene is TRBV6-2 or TRBV6-3, the J gene TRBJ1-1; D may be TRBD1 (6 bases). The CDR3 length is 12 residues. Germline loops: CDR1 MNHEY, CDR2 SVGEGT. Trimming took 4 bases from V and 10 from J, leaving 13 bases between them. The CDR3 DNA is TGTGCCAGCAGTTCGCGGGGGCCTGGAGCTTTCTTT. This codes for CASSSRGPGAFF.

J is TRBJ1-3 and V is TRBV12-3 or TRBV12-4, with D unclear. The CDR3 has 14 residues. The V end lost 0 bases, the J end lost 2 bases, and 5 bases lay between the germline ends. The CDR3 sequence: CASSLALTGNTIYF. The CDR3 DNA reads as TGTGCCAGCAGTTTAGCTCTGACTGGAAACACCATATATTTT.

This clonotype has a count of ten or more. The chain couples TRBV27 to TRBJ1-1, with D maybe TRBD1 (6 bases). V lost 4 bases and J 6 bases, leaving 18 bases between the germline ends. CDR1 MNHEY and CDR2 SMNVEV come from the germline V gene (reference sequence). The CDR3 totals 15 residues. The CDR3 loop is CASSSPSGGQSEAFF. CDR3 nucleotide sequence: TGTGCCAGCAGTTCCCCTTCCGGGGGGCAGTCTGAAGCTTTCTTT.

Many counts were recorded for this clonotype. This chain uses TRBV9 with TRBJ1-2, with D perhaps TRBD1 (5 bases). Germline assignment: CDR1 SGDLS and CDR2 YYNGEE. Trimming cost V 2 bases and J 5 bases, with 16 bases left between them. The CDR3 consists of 15 residues. The CDR3 nucleotides are TGTGCCAGCAGCGTTTCCGGGACGGTCGTTTATGGCTACACCTTC. It encodes CASSVSGTVVYGYTF.

This chain uses TRBV4-1 with TRBJ1-2; 8 bases line up with TRBD1. Germline V gene sequence: CDR1 MGHRA, CDR2 YSYEKL. The CDR3 length is 15 residues. V lost 1 base, J lost 5 bases, and 6 bases stayed unmatched. The CDR3 protein is CASSQVGDRRYGYTF. CDR3 sequence (DNA): TGCGCCAGCAGCCAAGTGGGGGACAGGCGGTATGGCTACACCTTC.

This clonotype was seen ten or more times. The gene calls are TRBV5-1 and TRBJ2-3; D call uncertain. The V gene lost 3 bases and the J gene lost 2 bases, with 13 bases spanning the gap. Germline V lookup: CDR1 SGHRS, CDR2 YFSETQ. The CDR3 has 15 amino acids. The CDR3: CASSSYRKDTDTQYF. The DNA for the CDR3 is TGCGCCAGCAGCTCCTATCGCAAAGACACAGATACGCAGTATTTT.

There are many counts of this clonotype. This sequence joins TRBV2 and TRBJ2-5; D unclear. Germline V CDR1 and CDR2: SNHLY, FYNNEI. V shed 4 bases and J shed 2 bases, with 8 bases lying between them. The CDR3 consists of 13 residues. The CDR3 region is CASSVQVQETQYF. The CDR3 coding sequence is TGTGCCAGCAGTGTTCAGGTACAAGAGACCCAGTACTTC.

The V gene is TRBV9, the J gene TRBJ2-5; D is possibly TRBD1 (6 bases). V was cut by 1 base and J by 5 bases, with 9 bases left in between. The CDR3 has 13 amino acids. CDR1 SGDLS and CDR2 YYNGEE come from the germline V gene. The CDR3: CASSVQGPETQYF. The CDR3 nucleotides read TGTGCCAGCAGCGTACAGGGGCCGGAGACCCAGTACTTC. Looking up the rest from reference TRBV9 and TRBJ2-5 gives the full variable domain: DSGVTQTPKHLITATGQRVTLRCSPRSGDLSVYWYQQSLDQGLQFLIQYYNGEERAKGNILERFSAQQFPDLHSELNLSSLELGDSALYFCASSVQGPETQYFGPGTRLLVL.

This clonotype was recorded at least ten times. The V gene is TRBV3-1, the J gene TRBJ1-2, with D tentatively TRBD1 (5 bases). The ends were cut back, 1 base at V and 8 bases at J, with 8 bases in the middle. The V gene's germline CDR1 is LGHDT and CDR2 YNNKEL (reference sequence). The CDR3 sequence is 12 residues long. DNA for the CDR3: TGTGCCAGCAGCCAAGCGGGGGACGGCTACACCTTC. It is translated as CASSQAGDGYTF.

Many counts were recorded for this clonotype. V is TRBV20-1 and J is TRBJ1-4; 10 bases are a match to TRBD1. This CDR3 has 19 amino acids. The V and J ends lost 4 bases and 7 bases, in that order; junction bases with no gene match: 21. Germline V gene sequence: CDR1 DFQATT, CDR2 SNEGSKA (reference sequence). The CDR3 region has the DNA TGCAGTGCTACCCGAACCAGGGACAGGGGTCCCCAACGACTTGAAAAACTGTTTTTT. Its translation: CSATRTRDRGPQRLEKLFF.

This clonotype has only a few counts. This rearrangement joins TRBV9 to TRBJ1-1, with D possibly being TRBD1 (5 bases). Per the germline V gene, CDR1 is SGDLS and CDR2 is YYNGEE. The CDR3 contains 15 residues. Trimming left V 3 bases short and J 2 bases short, with 14 bases between. CDR3 amino acids: CASSGEGLFNTEAFF. The CDR3 DNA sequence: TGTGCCAGCAGCGGAGAGGGACTGTTCAACACTGAAGCTTTCTTT.

V is TRBV6-2 or TRBV6-3 and J is TRBJ1-5; 9 nucleotides align to TRBD1. CDR3 size: 14 residues. V lost 8 bases and J lost 2; bases outside the gene matches: 4. Germline CDR1 is MNHEY and CDR2 is SVGEGT. Here the CDR3 reads CASQTGGGNQPQHF. The CDR3 bases are TGTGCCAGCCAGACAGGGGGAGGCAATCAGCCCCAGCATTTT.